This TCR beta chain came from a study of blood T cell repertoires in COVID-19. Generated by immunoSEQ multiplex PCR, the TCRdb table keeps only in-frame clones and is missing some. The sample lists hundreds of thousands of clones, approximately 86% occurring once. The CDR3 runs 17 residues. Trimming cost V 6 bases and J 0 bases, with 20 bases left between them. Germline CDR1 is SGHTA and CDR2 is FQGNSA. The TCR sequence derives from a young woman who had recovered from COVID-19. Sample: PBMCs or T cells enriched from blood (not recorded which). The V call is TRBV7-2, the J call TRBJ1-2, with D maybe TRBD1 (6 bases). CDR3 loop: CASSFLGGTKANYGYTF. The DNA of the CDR3 is TGTGCCAGCAGTTTCCTGGGGGGGACAAAGGCTAACTATGGCTACACCTTC.